Below, 23 T cell receptor beta chains from the same sample are listed, as sequenced in a study of blood T cells in healthy people across ages. A second PCR of 7 to 11 cycles used a sample-barcoded 5' primer and a J-beta primer mix. Each CDR3 protein gets one entry after TCRdb re-called the 5' RACE reads with MiXCR. The sample consists of over 1,300,000 distinct CDR3 sequences, almost 60% of them appearing once. Sequencing was performed on blood. The receptors originated from a man younger than 30 in good health.

The genes are TRBV7-9 and TRBJ1-4; no reliable D call. This CDR3 region has 16 residues. Trimming shortened V by 4 bases and J by 7 bases, and 19 bases separated the two germline ends. The germline CDR1 and CDR2 sequences are SEHNR and FQNEAQ (reference sequence). This CDR3 is CASSSSPRLDPEKLFF. The CDR3 nucleotides read TGTGCCAGCAGCTCCAGCCCGAGACTGGACCCTGAAAAACTGTTTTTT.

The chain has TRBV12-3 or TRBV12-4 and TRBJ2-5, with 8 bases fitting TRBD1. J was trimmed by 4 bases and V by 7 bases; bases with no gene match: 8. This CDR3 region has 14 residues. The CDR3 DNA follows: TGTGCCAGCAAGCTCGACAGGGGACGAGAGACCCAGTACTTC. It specifies CASKLDRGRETQYF.

The genes are TRBV20-1 and TRBJ1-1; D gene ambiguous. CDR3 length equals 13 residues. The V and J ends lost 1 base and 7 bases respectively, with 13 bases between them. CDR1 is DFQATT and CDR2 is SNEGSKA in the germline V gene (reference sequence). For the CDR3, the DNA is TGCAGTGCTAGAGTAATGGGTATGAGTGAAGCTTTCTTT. It specifies CSARVMGMSEAFF.

This clonotype was detected only a few times. In nucleotides, the CDR3 is TGCGCCAGCAGCCAAGATGGCGGCCGAGGCTACAATGAGCAGTTCTTC. It yields the protein CASSQDGGRGYNEQFF. This chain uses TRBV4-1 with TRBJ2-1; unclear D gene. Between the trimmed V and J ends, which lost 0 bases and 3 bases, there was a span of 12 bases. Germline lookup yields CDR1 MGHRA and CDR2 YSYEKL. CDR3 length: 16 amino acids.

This chain's CDR3 is CASSLWSRGATANTGELFF. The DNA for the CDR3 is TGTGCCAGCAGCTTATGGTCTCGGGGCGCAACTGCGAACACCGGGGAGCTGTTTTTT. The genes are TRBV11-2 and TRBJ2-2; D tentatively reads TRBD1 or TRBD2 (5 bases each). V dropped 2 bases and J dropped 0 bases, with 19 bases sitting between them. Germline CDR1 is SGHAT and CDR2 is FQNNGV. This CDR3 is built from 19 residues.

V is TRBV20-1 and J is TRBJ2-4; D perhaps matches TRBD1 (6 bases). CDR1 is DFQATT and CDR2 is SNEGSKA in the germline V gene (reference sequence). The CDR3 contains 13 residues. Trimming stripped 4 bases from V and 8 bases from J, with 15 bases between. The CDR3 DNA sequence: TGCAGTGCTACTACAGGGATCTGGGACATTCAGTACTTC. As protein: CSATTGIWDIQYF.

The chain links TRBV29-1 to TRBJ2-1, with TRBD2 as a possible D gene (5 bases). The CDR3 sequence is 13 residues long. Germline lookup yields CDR1 SQVTM and CDR2 ANQGSEA. Trimming removed 4 bases from V and 8 bases from J, with 15 bases in between. This CDR3 is CSVVSATRDEQFF. The DNA for the CDR3 is TGCAGCGTTGTTAGCGCGACGAGGGATGAGCAGTTCTTC.

There are a few counts of this clonotype. The chain couples TRBV12-5 to TRBJ2-7, with D perhaps being TRBD1 or TRBD2 (6 bases each). Between the trimmed V and J ends, which lost 3 bases and 2 bases, there was a span of 32 bases. Germline values: CDR1 LGHNT, CDR2 FRNRAP. The CDR3 covers 21 residues. The CDR3 coding sequence is TGTGCTAGTGGTTTCTCCTTGGACGGCGACAGGTGGAGGGACATAACCTACGAGCAGTACTTC. Its protein is CASGFSLDGDRWRDITYEQYF.

This chain uses TRBV27 with TRBJ2-4, with 7 bases fitting TRBD2. The end of the DNA is better explained by TRBJ2-7, so the J call may be wrong. The CDR3 has 14 amino acids. Germline CDR1 is MNHEY and CDR2 is SMNVEV (reference sequence). CDR3 nucleotide sequence: TGTGCCAGCAGTTTTGCTGGACTAGGCTACGAGCAGTACTTC. It encodes CASSFAGLGYEQYF.

This chain joins TRBV20-1 and TRBJ2-3, with D possibly matching TRBD2 (6 bases). The CDR3 runs 17 residues. Germline V gene lookup returns CDR1 DFQATT and CDR2 SNEGSKA (reference sequence). V was trimmed by 0 bases and J by 1 base, leaving 17 bases between them. The DNA of the CDR3 is TGCAGTGCTAGAGATTTTTCCCGGGAGTTGGGCACAGATACGCAGTATTTT. As protein: CSARDFSRELGTDTQYF.

The chain combines TRBV10-3 with TRBJ1-6; D perhaps matches TRBD1 (5 bases). Germline assignment: CDR1 ENHRY and CDR2 SYGVKD. The V gene lost 2 bases and the J gene lost 11 bases, with 19 bases spanning the gap. This CDR3 comprises 16 residues. CDR3 residues: CAISETHSGGSTPLHF. The CDR3 DNA reads as TGTGCCATCAGTGAGACACACTCGGGGGGTTCGACACCCCTCCACTTT.

This chain connects TRBV20-1 to TRBJ2-3; TRBD2 aligns across 10 bases. Unmatched junction bases numbered 18, after V lost 4 bases and J lost 2 bases. Germline CDR1 and CDR2: DFQATT and SNEGSKA (reference sequence). CDR3 length equals 19 residues. The CDR3 here is CSATLIHLAGGFNTDTQYF. The CDR3, as DNA: TGCAGTGCTACACTTATACACTTAGCGGGAGGTTTCAACACAGATACGCAGTATTTT.

This clonotype was counted only a few times. The V call is TRBV12-3 or TRBV12-4, the J call TRBJ2-1; 10 bases align to TRBD2. The V gene end was trimmed by 6 bases and the J gene end by 7 bases; junction bases not matched to a gene: 18. The CDR3 runs to 18 residues. DNA of the CDR3: TGTGCCAGCAGGGACAATCGACAGCGGGAGGGCAGGTCTAATGAGCAGTTCTTC. Translation: CASRDNRQREGRSNEQFF.

V gene TRBV4-1 combines with J gene TRBJ1-4, with a weak D call TRBD1 (6 bases). The CDR3 runs to 15 residues. V lost 4 bases and J lost 0, with 9 bases in between. Germline-derived CDR1 and CDR2 are MGHRA and YSYEKL. CDR3 loop: CASSPGDATNEKLFF. CDR3 DNA: TGCGCCAGCAGCCCAGGGGACGCAACTAATGAAAAACTGTTTTTT.

This clonotype was observed a few times. The V gene is TRBV20-1, the J gene TRBJ2-5; 7 positions agree with TRBD1. The closer fit of TRBJ2-7 to the DNA end suggests the J call may be wrong. Looked up from germline, CDR1 is DFQATT and CDR2 is SNEGSKA (reference sequence). This CDR3 comprises 13 residues. CDR3 coding DNA: TGCAGTGCTAGAGTTAGGGGGCGCCACGAGCAGTACTTC. Translated: CSARVRGRHEQYF.

A single count supports this clonotype. The limits of the CDR3 on the DNA are not certain, so only TCRdb's listed CDR3 is given. The chain carries TRBV11-1 and TRBJ1-5; the table assigns TRBD1, which was not confirmed against the DNA. Germline V gene sequence: CDR1 SGHAT, CDR2 FQDESV (reference sequence). Inclusive of both ends, the CDR3 amounts to 21 amino acids. The CDR3 sequence: CASSAVYEQFFGPGGNQPQHF.

The chain links TRBV29-1 to TRBJ2-3; 7 bases match TRBD1. The CDR3 is made up of 13 amino acids. Germline trimming cut 8 bases from V and 3 bases from J; bases unmatched to any gene: 8. Looked up from germline, CDR1 is SQVTM and CDR2 is ANQGSEA. The CDR3 DNA reads as TGCAGCTTACGTAGACAGGGTACAGATACGCAGTATTTT. Protein sequence: CSLRRQGTDTQYF.

CDR3 sequence: CASRQGRYNEQFF. CDR3 bases: TGTGCCAGTAGGCAGGGACGGTACAATGAGCAGTTCTTC. The rearrangement joins TRBV19 to TRBJ2-1, with D possibly being TRBD1 or TRBD2 (5 bases each). Germline V gives CDR1 LNHDA, CDR2 SQIVND (reference sequence). The CDR3 is made up of 13 amino acids. V gave up 6 bases and J gave up 4 bases, with 10 bases separating them.

This clonotype appeared a few times. The chain uses TRBV7-9 and TRBJ2-3; 14 bases match TRBD2. CDR1 is SEHNR, CDR2 FQNEAQ, per germline (reference sequence). The trim removed 5 bases at V and 3 bases at J, leaving 10 bases unmatched. The CDR3 spans 18 residues. In nucleotides, the CDR3 is TGTGCCAGCAGCCCCGGACTAGCGGGGGGCGTTTTAACAGATACGCAGTATTTT. Encoded protein: CASSPGLAGGVLTDTQYF. The variable domain in full, completed from reference TRBV7-9 and TRBJ2-3, reads DTGVSQNPRHKITKRGQNVTFRCDPISEHNRLYWYRQTLGQGPEFLTYFQNEAQLEKSRLLSDRFSAERPKGSFSTLEIQRTEQGDSAMYLCASSPGLAGGVLTDTQYFGPGTRLTVL.

The chain is built from TRBV29-1 and TRBJ2-1; D may be TRBD1 or TRBD2 (6 bases each). This CDR3 is built from 16 residues. Germline CDR1 is SQVTM and CDR2 is ANQGSEA. Trimming removed 1 base from V and 4 bases from J, with 17 bases in between. DNA for the CDR3: TGCAGCGTTGAAGGATTAGCGGACAGAAAATACAATGAGCAGTTCTTC. Its translation: CSVEGLADRKYNEQFF.

This clonotype was observed a single time. V gene TRBV5-1 combines with J gene TRBJ2-5, with D unclear. Germline V gene data show CDR1 as SGHRS and CDR2 as YFSETQ. V lost 0 bases and J 5 bases, leaving 8 bases between the germline ends. The CDR3 totals 13 residues. The CDR3 loop is CASSLAMGETQYF. The CDR3 nucleotides read TGCGCCAGCAGCTTGGCGATGGGGGAGACCCAGTACTTC.

In this sample, this clonotype turned up once. This chain links TRBV6-2 or TRBV6-3 with TRBJ2-7; TRBD2 is a possible D gene (6 bases). V was cut by 8 bases and J by 2 bases, with 10 bases left in between. The CDR3 is 12 residues long. Looked up from germline, CDR1 is MNHEY and CDR2 is SVGEGT. CDR3 protein: CASGGAAYEQYF. DNA for the CDR3: TGTGCCAGCGGAGGGGCGGCCTACGAGCAGTACTTC.

The chain combines TRBV6-1 with TRBJ2-3; D perhaps matches TRBD2 (5 bases). From germline, CDR1 is MNHNS and CDR2 SASEGT. CDR3 size: 14 residues. Trimming took off 2 bases at V and 1 base at J, with 7 bases between the two ends. CDR3 residues: CASSERRGTDTQYF. CDR3 coding DNA: TGTGCCAGCAGTGAAAGGCGGGGCACAGATACGCAGTATTTT.